This is a list of T cell receptor beta chains from one sample in a study of a mutant IDH1 vaccine in newly diagnosed glioma. These TCRs are of unknown antigen specificity. Only in-frame clones appear in the TCRdb table, and some are missing; sequencing was by immunoSEQ multiplex PCR. In the table there are tens of thousands of clones, roughly nine tenths of which are singletons. The sequencing here drew on PBMCs, taken from a glioma patient whose treatment included an IDH1 peptide vaccine. Source of these receptors: a woman between 45 and 60 years old with glioma. The CDR3 runs from the conserved cysteine through the conserved F or W. A D gene is named only where the DNA matches it firmly. Size tells how often a clone was seen (once, few, many) or the class of an expanded clone, and some rows leave it out.

15	TRBV5-6	TRBJ2-1	TRBD2	.	CASIPGLAGVNEQFF	TGTGCCAGCATTCCTGGACTAGCGGGGGTCAATGAGCAGTTCTTC
17	TRBV10-3	TRBJ2-7	.	.	CAISPLTGSMRVYEQYF	TGTGCCATCAGTCCCCTAACAGGTAGTATGAGGGTCTACGAGCAGTACTTC
17	TRBV7-8	TRBJ1-5	TRBD1	.	CASSLDSQGAPHQPQHF	TGTGCCAGCAGCTTAGATAGTCAGGGGGCCCCTCATCAGCCCCAGCATTTT
13	TRBV19	TRBJ1-5	.	.	CASSIQGRQPQHF	TGTGCCAGTAGTATCCAGGGCAGGCAGCCCCAGCATTTT
14	TRBV6-5	TRBJ1-2	.	.	CASSATLGGVSYTF	TGTGCCAGCAGTGCCACTCTGGGAGGGGTGAGCTACACCTTC
14	TRBV7-3	TRBJ2-7	.	.	CASSSGTREDEQYF	TGTGCCAGCAGCTCCGGGACAAGAGAGGACGAGCAGTACTTC
14	TRBV30	TRBJ2-2	.	.	CAWSVPPNTGELFF	TGTGCCTGGAGTGTACCCCCGAACACCGGGGAGCTGTTTTTT
16	TRBV7-2	TRBJ2-1	TRBD1	.	CASSIGTGSSYNEQFF	TGTGCCAGCAGTATTGGGACAGGGAGCTCCTACAATGAGCAGTTCTTC
13	TRBV6-1	TRBJ1-1	.	.	CASTYSQTTEAFF	TGTGCCAGCACCTATTCACAAACCACTGAAGCTTTCTTT
11	TRBV6-1	TRBJ1-1	.	.	CASSESTEAFF	TGTGCCAGCAGTGAATCGACTGAAGCTTTCTTT
21	TRBV7-8	TRBJ1-3	TRBD1	.	CASSSPRQGSPVANSGNTIYF	TGTGCCAGCAGTTCCCCCCGACAGGGTTCGCCCGTTGCAAACTCTGGAAACACCATATATTTT
15	TRBV7-9	TRBJ2-4	TRBD2	.	CASSRTSGTKNIQYF	TGTGCCAGCAGCCGGACTAGCGGGACCAAAAACATTCAGTACTTC
14	TRBV5-1	TRBJ2-7	TRBD2	.	CASSSGLAGAEQYF	TGCGCCAGCAGCTCCGGACTAGCGGGTGCCGAGCAGTACTTC
13	TRBV7-6	TRBJ1-5	.	.	CASSLAEGQPQHF	TGTGCCAGCAGCTTAGCTGAGGGCCAGCCCCAGCATTTT
14	TRBV10-3	TRBJ2-1	.	once	CASVAGTSYNEQFF	TGTGCCAGTGTCGCCGGGACTTCGTACAATGAGCAGTTCTTC
16	TRBV11-2	TRBJ2-7	TRBD2	once	CASSLVPSGLSYEQYF	TGTGCCAGCAGCTTAGTACCATCGGGACTATCCTACGAGCAGTACTTC
13	TRBV6-4	TRBJ2-3	.	.	CASSDYSWDTQYF	TGTGCCAGCAGTGACTACTCGTGGGATACGCAGTATTTT
14	TRBV18	TRBJ1-2	TRBD1	.	CASSPGTGSRGYTF	TGTGCCAGCTCACCTGGGACAGGGTCGCGTGGCTACACCTTC
14	TRBV2	TRBJ1-5	.	.	CASSGGQPHQPQHF	TGTGCCAGCAGTGGGGGTCAACCCCATCAGCCCCAGCATTTT
15	TRBV6-5	TRBJ2-1	.	.	CASSYSFTSSGEQFF	TGTGCCAGCAGTTACTCGTTTACCTCGAGTGGTGAGCAGTTCTTC
15	TRBV6-5	TRBJ2-7	.	.	CASSPGGRTSYEQYF	TGTGCCAGCAGTCCCGGGGGGCGGACCTCCTACGAGCAGTACTTC
15	TRBV7-8	TRBJ2-2	TRBD1	.	CASSYNRGDTGELFF	TGTGCCAGCAGCTATAACAGGGGAGACACCGGGGAGCTGTTTTTT
15	TRBV18	TRBJ2-7	.	.	CASSPRQGSLYEQYF	TGTGCCAGCTCACCACGCCAGGGATCCCTGTACGAGCAGTACTTC
15	TRBV18	TRBJ1-2	.	once	CASSPGRQERYGYTF	TGTGCCAGCTCACCCGGTCGACAGGAGCGCTATGGCTACACCTTC
15	TRBV28	TRBJ2-2	TRBD2	once	CASSLGLAGTGELFF	TGTGCCAGCAGTTTAGGACTAGCGGGGACCGGGGAGCTGTTTTTT
14	TRBV6-6	TRBJ1-2	TRBD1	few	CASTRDRGNYGYTF	TGTGCCAGCACTCGGGACAGGGGCAACTATGGCTACACCTTC
17	TRBV13	TRBJ2-1	.	few	CASSPPGGVGGGVEQFF	TGTGCCAGCAGCCCTCCTGGTGGTGTTGGCGGCGGGGTTGAGCAGTTCTTC
16	TRBV9	TRBJ2-3	.	.	CASSVGYLRSTDTQYF	TGTGCCAGCAGCGTAGGCTACCTGAGAAGCACAGATACGCAGTATTTT
14	TRBV7-8	TRBJ2-2	.	.	CASTPGGNTGELFF	TGTGCCAGCACCCCCGGCGGGAACACCGGGGAGCTGTTTTTT
14	TRBV2	TRBJ2-3	.	.	CASRGAQLTDTQYF	TGTGCCAGCAGGGGGGCCCAGCTGACAGATACGCAGTATTTT
14	TRBV5-4	TRBJ2-1	.	.	CASSLGGSENEQFF	TGTGCCAGCAGCTTGGGTGGGAGTGAGAATGAGCAGTTCTTC
15	TRBV7-3	TRBJ2-7	.	.	CASSLTGDRAYEQYF	TGTGCCAGCAGCTTAACGGGTGACAGAGCCTACGAGCAGTACTTC
15	TRBV6-1	TRBJ2-7	TRBD1	.	CASSEQTGNPYEQYF	TGTGCCAGCAGTGAACAGACAGGGAACCCCTACGAGCAGTACTTC
11	TRBV7-9	TRBJ2-1	TRBD2	.	CAGSGRDEQFF	TGTGCAGGTAGCGGGAGAGATGAGCAGTTCTTC
12	TRBV7-3	TRBJ2-2	.	.	CASGDFTGELFF	TGTGCCAGCGGGGACTTCACCGGGGAGCTGTTTTTT
13	TRBV19	TRBJ1-1	.	.	CASSIGGNTEAFF	TGTGCCAGTAGTATTGGGGGGAACACTGAAGCTTTCTTT
14	TRBV28	TRBJ1-6	TRBD1	.	CASSLGQGSSPLHF	TGTGCCAGCAGTTTGGGACAGGGGAGTTCACCCCTCCACTTT
14	TRBV9	TRBJ2-2	TRBD1	.	CASSPRGGAGELFF	TGTGCCAGCAGCCCGCGAGGGGGCGCCGGGGAGCTGTTTTTT
15	TRBV19	TRBJ1-5	.	.	CASSKDFYSNQPQHF	TGTGCCAGTAGTAAGGACTTTTATAGCAATCAGCCCCAGCATTTT
15	TRBV5-1	TRBJ2-1	TRBD2	.	CASSLGLAGVNEQFF	TGCGCCAGCAGCTTGGGGCTAGCGGGAGTGAATGAGCAGTTCTTC
13	TRBV11-2	TRBJ1-2	.	.	CASSLTAQAGYTF	TGTGCCAGCAGCTTAACCGCGCAGGCTGGCTACACCTTC
13	TRBV10-3	TRBJ2-7	TRBD2	.	CAIRSGDSYEQYF	TGTGCCATCAGAAGCGGGGATTCGTACGAGCAGTACTTC
15	TRBV19	TRBJ1-4	.	.	CASSPAGGVGEKLFF	TGTGCCAGTAGTCCAGCGGGGGGCGTAGGAGAAAAACTGTTTTTT